The clone carrying this T cell receptor (beta chain) was counted between two and nine times. The CDR3 contains 15 residues. Germline CDR1 DFQATT, CDR2 SNEGSKA (reference sequence). The germline V and J ends were trimmed by 3 bases and 6 bases, with 17 bases remaining between them. This entry is derived from a study of T cells in Graves' hyperthyroidism and ophthalmopathy. It was RNA transcripts that yielded the amplified TCR beta CDR3 regions. The HTBI set primed first-round TCR CDR3 RT-PCR. TCRdb reanalysed the multiplex PCR reads using MiXCR and keeps one entry per CDR3 protein. The sample consists of fewer than 700,000 distinct CDR3 sequences, 15% to 20% of them appearing once.

Specimen: blood. The sequence was collected from a woman in her 30s with Graves' hyperthyroidism. This chain joins TRBV20-1 and TRBJ2-2; maybe TRBD2 (7 bases). This CDR3 reads CSASGGGYSAGELFF. The CDR3 DNA follows: TGCAGTGCTAGCGGCGGGGGCTATAGCGCCGGGGAGCTGTTTTTT.